This paragraph reports one T cell receptor beta chain. The CDR3 consists of 15 residues. CDR1 and CDR2 (germline): MNHNY, SVGAGI (reference sequence). This specimen belongs to a study of T cell clusters in autoimmune cytopenias. Study in general: A median of about 49,000 TRB reads per sample yielded a median approximately 2,500 distinct clonotypes.

Multiplex touch-down PCR amplified TRB using TRB-A and TRB-B pools in one tube. Reanalyzing the multiplex PCR reads, TCRdb keeps one entry per CDR3 protein, without DNA. This table holds over 6,000 distinct CDR3 sequences. Tens of thousands of genome equivalents of blood DNA were amplified for TRB. This sample also belongs to another study, concerning T cell repertoires in aging, cancer and after chemotherapy. From that report: Over several months to years, re-sampled healthy donor repertoires clearly shared clones.

The V and J genes are TRBV6-6 and TRBJ2-5; TCRdb's D call, TRBD1, is unchecked because there is no DNA. The sample taken for sequencing was peripheral blood. This TCR was recovered from a human donor in good health. CDR3 sequence: CASSYSRGPKETQYF.